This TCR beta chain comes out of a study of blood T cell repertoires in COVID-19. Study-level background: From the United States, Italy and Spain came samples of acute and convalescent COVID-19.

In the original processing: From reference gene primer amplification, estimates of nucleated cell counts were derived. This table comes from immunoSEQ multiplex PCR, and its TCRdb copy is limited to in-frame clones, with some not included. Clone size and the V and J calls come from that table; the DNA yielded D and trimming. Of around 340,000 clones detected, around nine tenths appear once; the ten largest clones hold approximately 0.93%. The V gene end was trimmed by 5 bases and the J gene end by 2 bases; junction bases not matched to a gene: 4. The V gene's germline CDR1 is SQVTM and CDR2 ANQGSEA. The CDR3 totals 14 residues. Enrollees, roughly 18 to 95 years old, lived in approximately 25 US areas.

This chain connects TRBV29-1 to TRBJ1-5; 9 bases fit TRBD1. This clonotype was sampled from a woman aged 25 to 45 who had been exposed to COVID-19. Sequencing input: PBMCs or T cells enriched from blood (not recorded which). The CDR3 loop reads CSVWTGVGNQPQHF. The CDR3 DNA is TGCAGCGTTTGGACAGGGGTGGGCAATCAGCCCCAGCATTTT.